This is a list of T cell receptor beta chains from one sample in a study of blood T cell repertoires in COVID-19. TCRdb's table, derived via immunoSEQ multiplex PCR, lists solely in-frame clones and lacks some. The sample holds 70,000 to 95,000 clones, 89% seen once. Sequencing was performed on peripheral blood. The receptor source for this set is a woman of 80 years or more with active COVID-19. Each CDR3 is given with its conserved first and last residue. D genes are given only for firm matches. Some rows mark clone size as missing; the rest say once, few, many or name a class of expanded clone.

CDR3: CASSIRGLAGRVEQYF; DNA: TGTGCCAGTAGTATTAGGGGACTAGCGGGACGCGTTGAGCAGTACTTC; D: TRBD2; size: NA; V: TRBV19; J: TRBJ2-7
CDR3: CASRPRGWRGRSSYNEQFF; DNA: TGTGCCAGCAGGCCTAGAGGCTGGCGGGGGCGGAGCTCCTACAATGAGCAGTTCTTC; D: NA; size: NA; V: TRBV11-2; J: TRBJ2-1
CDR3: CASQNPGGPYEQYF; DNA: TGTGCCAGCCAGAACCCGGGAGGGCCTTACGAGCAGTACTTC; D: TRBD2; size: NA; V: TRBV4-2; J: TRBJ2-7
CDR3: CATSTGTSGRGDTQYF; DNA: TGTGCCACCAGCACCGGGACTAGCGGGAGAGGGGATACGCAGTATTTT; D: TRBD2; size: once; V: TRBV15; J: TRBJ2-3
CDR3: CASSPNSDLGEQFF; DNA: TGCGCCAGCAGCCCCAATTCTGACCTCGGGGAGCAGTTCTTC; D: NA; size: NA; V: TRBV5-1; J: TRBJ2-1
CDR3: CASSSIALLAGGEDTQYF; DNA: TGTGCCAGCAGTTCAATTGCCCTCCTAGCGGGAGGGGAAGATACGCAGTATTTT; D: TRBD2; size: NA; V: TRBV28; J: TRBJ2-3
CDR3: CALERSPYEQYF; DNA: TGTGCCTTGGAGAGGTCCCCCTACGAGCAGTACTTC; D: NA; size: NA; V: TRBV30; J: TRBJ2-7
CDR3: CASSSFGTGTGEKLFF; DNA: TGTGCCAGCAGCTCCTTCGGGACAGGAACAGGGGAAAAACTGTTTTTT; D: TRBD1; size: NA; V: TRBV2; J: TRBJ1-4
CDR3: CASSLGASTDTQYF; DNA: TGTGCCAGCAGCTTAGGAGCGAGCACAGATACGCAGTATTTT; D: NA; size: NA; V: TRBV11-3; J: TRBJ2-3
CDR3: CAVASGRDGGTQYF; DNA: TGTGCCGTCGCTAGCGGGAGGGATGGCGGTACGCAGTATTTT; D: TRBD2; size: NA; V: TRBV10-3; J: TRBJ2-3
CDR3: CASTRAGGQETQYF; DNA: TGTGCCAGCACCCGAGCGGGAGGGCAAGAGACCCAGTACTTC; D: TRBD2; size: NA; V: TRBV7-6; J: TRBJ2-5